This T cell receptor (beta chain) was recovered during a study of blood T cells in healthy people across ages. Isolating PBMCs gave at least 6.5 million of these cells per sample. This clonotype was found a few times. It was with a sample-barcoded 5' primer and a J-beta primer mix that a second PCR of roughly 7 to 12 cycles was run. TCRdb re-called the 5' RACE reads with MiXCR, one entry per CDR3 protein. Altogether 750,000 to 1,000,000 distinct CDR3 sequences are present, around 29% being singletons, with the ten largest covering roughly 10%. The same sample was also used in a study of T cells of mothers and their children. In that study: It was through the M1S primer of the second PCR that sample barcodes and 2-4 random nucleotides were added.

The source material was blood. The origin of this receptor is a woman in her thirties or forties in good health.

The CDR3 DNA reads as TGCGCCAGCAGCCAAGCCCAGGGTATCAACACCGGGGAGCTGTTTTTT. This codes for CASSQAQGINTGELFF. The rearrangement uses TRBV4-3 and TRBJ2-2, with D possibly TRBD1 on 5 matching bases. The germline V gene has CDR1 LGHNA and CDR2 YSLEER. V lost 1 base, J lost 2 bases, and 11 bases lay in between. The CDR3 extends over 16 amino acids.